One and the same sample provided the 25 T cell receptor beta chains below, sequenced in a study of blood T cell repertoires in COVID-19. Profiled with immunoSEQ multiplex PCR; TCRdb holds only in-frame clones, not every one. The sample has some 76,000 clones; 80% to 90% are singletons. The sample taken for sequencing was peripheral blood. The receptors come from an elderly man in a cohort sampled during active COVID-19.

A single count supports this clone. The chain couples TRBV5-6 to TRBJ1-1; D ambiguous. V lost 0 bases and J lost 2, with 11 bases in between. The germline V gene encodes CDR1 SGHDT and CDR2 YYEEEE. This CDR3 spans 15 amino acids. CDR3 DNA: TGTGCCAGCAGCTTGGGAGGGATAGGAAACACTGAAGCTTTCTTT. Protein sequence: CASSLGGIGNTEAFF.

Here the CDR3 reads CASSYSRDSVAQYF. The DNA for the CDR3 is TGTGCCAGCAGTTACTCGAGGGACAGTGTGGCCCAGTACTTC. The genes are TRBV6-5 and TRBJ2-5, with 7 bases identical to TRBD1. Germline V gene sequence: CDR1 MNHEY, CDR2 SVGAGI. V trimming: 0 bases; J trimming: 9 bases; junction bases outside the gene matches: 7. The CDR3 spans 14 residues.

The rearrangement uses TRBV4-3 and TRBJ1-2, with D tentatively TRBD1 (6 bases). V was shortened by 5 bases and J by 4 bases, with 11 bases between the two germline ends. This CDR3 is built from 13 residues. Germline V CDR1 and CDR2: LGHNA, YSLEER. The CDR3 spells CASSSDRLYGYTF. CDR3 in DNA: TGCGCCAGCAGCTCAGACAGGCTCTATGGCTACACCTTC.

The chain recombines TRBV3-1 (or the pseudogene TRBV3-2) with TRBJ1-1; D ambiguous. The germline CDR1 and CDR2 sequences are LGHDT and YNNKEL (reference sequence). The germline V and J ends were trimmed by 1 base and 7 bases, with 13 bases remaining between them. The CDR3 length is 14 residues. The CDR3 region has the DNA TGTGCCAGCAGCCAAGTCGTAGATGGGAGTGAAGCTTTCTTT. Translating it yields CASSQVVDGSEAFF.

The chain links TRBV6-5 to TRBJ2-2; maybe TRBD1 (5 bases). Trimming left V 6 bases short and J 4 bases short, with 12 bases between. Germline lookup yields CDR1 MNHEY and CDR2 SVGAGI. The CDR3 consists of 14 residues. Here the CDR3 DNA reads TGTGCCAGCAGGGTTATGACAGTCACCGGGGAGCTGTTTTTT. Residues: CASRVMTVTGELFF.

This sequence joins TRBV5-4 and TRBJ2-3; possible D gene TRBD2, 7 bases. The germline gives CDR1 SGHNT, CDR2 YYREEE (reference sequence). This CDR3 spans 15 amino acids. V lost 5 bases, J lost 0 bases, and 13 bases lay in between. The CDR3 protein is CASSTGGLSTDTQYF. CDR3 DNA: TGTGCCAGCAGTACGGGGGGCCTGAGCACAGATACGCAGTATTTT.

This clone was observed a single time. The chain links TRBV10-1 to TRBJ2-7; D is perhaps TRBD2 (6 bases). The V gene lost 4 bases and the J gene lost 3 bases, with 13 bases spanning the gap. Germline values: CDR1 WNHNN, CDR2 SYGVQD (reference sequence). The CDR3 consists of 14 residues. CDR3 bases: TGCGCCAGCAGTGGCCGGGACGGGAGCTACGAGCAGTACGTC. Translated: CASSGRDGSYEQYV.

The chain joins TRBV24-1 to TRBJ2-3, with 9 bases matching TRBD2. The CDR3 sequence is 16 residues long. Germline V gene lookup returns CDR1 KGHDR and CDR2 SFDVKD. V shed 0 bases, J shed 2 bases, and the junction held 2 bases outside the gene matches. The CDR3 spells CATSDLLAGNTDTQYF. The DNA for the CDR3 is TGTGCCACCAGTGATTTGCTAGCGGGGAACACAGATACGCAGTATTTT.

V usage is TRBV19 and J usage is TRBJ1-2, with 8 bases fitting TRBD1. The V gene's germline CDR1 is LNHDA and CDR2 SQIVND (reference sequence). J gave up 4 bases and V 4 bases, and 5 bases lay outside the gene matches. The CDR3 is 14 residues long. CDR3 region: CASSRAGGLYGYTF. CDR3 DNA: TGTGCCAGTAGTAGGGCAGGGGGCCTCTATGGCTACACCTTC. The whole variable domain, remainder taken from reference TRBV19 and TRBJ1-2, is DGGITQSPKYLFRKEGQNVTLSCEQNLNHDAMYWYRQDPGQGLRLIYYSQIVNDFQKGDIAEGYSVSREKKESFPLTVTSAQKNPTAFYLCASSRAGGLYGYTFGSGTRLTVV.

The chain has TRBV9 and TRBJ1-1, with 9 positions matching TRBD1. V lost 5 bases to trimming and J lost 5 bases; unmatched junction nucleotides: 19. In germline, CDR1 is SGDLS, CDR2 YYNGEE. The CDR3 is 18 amino acids. The chain's CDR3 is CASSLKQGANPWETEAFF. The CDR3 DNA reads TGTGCCAGCAGTCTCAAACAGGGGGCAAACCCCTGGGAGACTGAAGCTTTCTTT.

The genes are TRBV3-1 (or the pseudogene TRBV3-2) and TRBJ2-5, with D possibly matching TRBD2 (7 bases). Trimming removed 5 bases at V and 3 bases at J, with 13 bases between. CDR1 is LGHDT and CDR2 is YNNKEL in the germline V gene (reference sequence). The CDR3 runs to 14 residues. The CDR3 DNA reads TGTGCCAGCAGCTTAATAGGGGGGGAAGAGACCCAGTACTTC. Its protein product is CASSLIGGEETQYF.

This clone was seen once. V gene TRBV2 combines with J gene TRBJ2-5; 7 nucleotides agree with TRBD1. The CDR3 is 15 residues long. V lost 2 bases and J lost 5; bases outside the gene matches: 8. Per the germline V gene, CDR1 is SNHLY and CDR2 is FYNNEI. The CDR3 protein is CASSELSGQFETQYF. CDR3 DNA: TGTGCCAGCAGTGAACTTTCGGGACAGTTTGAGACCCAGTACTTC.

This clone came up once. This chain uses TRBV3-1 (or the pseudogene TRBV3-2) with TRBJ2-3; TRBD1 matches 7 bases. The V gene's germline CDR1 is LGHDT and CDR2 YNNKEL (reference sequence). V gave up 2 bases and J gave up 6 bases; unmatched junction bases: 2. This CDR3 comprises 13 residues. CDR3 loop: CASSQKGADTQYF. The CDR3 DNA follows: TGTGCCAGCAGCCAAAAGGGGGCCGATACGCAGTATTTT.

This sequence joins TRBV27 and TRBJ2-7, with 9 bases that match TRBD1. Germline lookup yields CDR1 MNHEY and CDR2 SMNVEV (reference sequence). After removal of 2 bases from V and 6 bases from J, the junction contained 14 bases not matched to a gene. The CDR3 runs 17 residues. CDR3 nucleotides: TGTGCCAGCAGTTTAGGGGTCGGGACAGGGTTTTTCTGCGAGCAGTACGTC. Translation: CASSLGVGTGFFCEQYV.

The chain links TRBV12-3 or TRBV12-4 to TRBJ1-5, with D perhaps matching TRBD1 (5 bases). The CDR3 consists of 13 residues. V was clipped by 7 bases and J by 4 bases, with 11 bases between them. CDR3 region: CASTGGGNQPQHF. CDR3 in DNA: TGTGCCAGCACCGGGGGGGGGAATCAGCCCCAGCATTTT.

The V and J genes are TRBV29-1 and TRBJ2-7; the match to TRBD1 covers 7 bases. In germline, CDR1 is SQVTM, CDR2 ANQGSEA. The CDR3 sequence is 15 residues long. Trimming cost V 4 bases and J 2 bases; bases outside gene matches: 11. The CDR3 region is CSVAKNRGRTYEQYF. The CDR3 region has the DNA TGCAGCGTTGCGAAGAACAGGGGAAGGACCTACGAGCAGTACTTC.

The chain uses TRBV7-9 and TRBJ1-1; D gene ambiguous. In germline, CDR1 is SEHNR, CDR2 FQNEAQ (reference sequence). Trimming cost V 1 base and J 7 bases, with 10 bases left between them. This CDR3 comprises 13 residues. The CDR3 reads CASSLGPGIEAFF. For the CDR3, the DNA is TGTGCCAGCAGCTTAGGGCCGGGAATTGAAGCTTTCTTT.

V gene TRBV7-9 combines with J gene TRBJ1-2; the D is unclear. The CDR3 loop spans 15 amino acids. Germline CDR1 reads SEHNR; CDR2 reads FQNEAQ (reference sequence). The V end was cut by 5 bases, the J end by 8 bases, with 21 bases between. CDR3 nucleotide sequence: TGTGCCAGCAGCCAAGGCACGATTATACCGGGAGGCTACACCTTC. As protein: CASSQGTIIPGGYTF.

The chain carries TRBV15 and TRBJ1-1; TRBD1 is a possible D gene (5 bases). V lost 0 bases and J 1 base, leaving 18 bases between the germline ends. The germline V gene has CDR1 LNHNV and CDR2 YYDKDF (reference sequence). This CDR3 is 18 amino acids long. CDR3: CATSRESVWGWANTEAFF. As DNA, the CDR3 is TGTGCCACCAGCAGAGAGTCCGTGTGGGGCTGGGCGAACACTGAAGCTTTCTTT.

The chain has TRBV5-1 and TRBJ2-1, with D perhaps TRBD2 (6 bases). This CDR3 contains 14 residues. The germline V gene has CDR1 SGHRS and CDR2 YFSETQ. V was clipped by 1 base and J by 4 bases, with 9 bases between them. CDR3 sequence (DNA): TGCGCCAGCAGCTTGCAGGAGGGTTACAATGAGCAGTTCTTC. It translates to CASSLQEGYNEQFF. The whole variable domain, remainder taken from reference TRBV5-1 and TRBJ2-1, is KAGVTQTPRYLIKTRGQQVTLSCSPISGHRSVSWYQQTPGQGLQFLFEYFSETQRNKGNFPGRFSGRQFSNSRSEMNVSTLELGDSALYLCASSLQEGYNEQFFGPGTRLTVL.

CDR3 protein: CASSIGRDNSPLHF. DNA of the CDR3: TGTGCCAGTAGTATCGGGCGGGATAATTCACCCCTCCACTTT. The rearrangement links TRBV19 to TRBJ1-6; no firm D call. Per germline, CDR1 LNHDA and CDR2 SQIVND (reference sequence). The CDR3 contains 14 residues. V was cut by 3 bases and J by 5 bases, with 8 bases left in between.

The chain carries TRBV5-1 and TRBJ2-5, with TRBD2 matching 7 bases. The CDR3 is made up of 13 amino acids. Trimming took 7 bases from V and 5 from J; bases not matched to a gene: 8. CDR1 is SGHRS, CDR2 YFSETQ, per germline. CDR3 sequence: CASGGRGGETQYF. The CDR3 region has the DNA TGCGCCAGCGGTGGGAGGGGAGGCGAGACCCAGTACTTC.

The chain couples TRBV28 to TRBJ1-4; TRBD1 is a possible D gene (5 bases). Germline V gene lookup returns CDR1 MDHEN and CDR2 SYDVKM. V shed 8 bases and J shed 8 bases, with 18 bases lying between them. CDR3 length equals 14 residues. In DNA, the CDR3 is TGTGCCAGCGTCAGTTGGGGGGTTGGGGAAAAACTGTTTTTT. Its protein is CASVSWGVGEKLFF. Full variable domain (missing parts from reference TRBV28 and TRBJ1-4): DVKVTQSSRYLVKRTGEKVFLECVQDMDHENMFWYRQDPGLGLRLIYFSYDVKMKEKGDIPEGYSVSREKKERFSLILESASTNQTSMYLCASVSWGVGEKLFFGSGTQLSVL.

The chain combines TRBV19 with TRBJ2-2; D not resolved. With 3 bases removed from V and 0 bases from J, the gap between germline ends came to 8 bases. The CDR3 totals 15 residues. CDR1 LNHDA and CDR2 SQIVND come from the germline V gene (reference sequence). CDR3 region: CASSIRSPNTGELFF. The DNA of the CDR3 is TGTGCCAGTAGTATTAGGAGCCCGAACACCGGGGAGCTGTTTTTT.

CDR3: CASSLDRSGYETQYF. DNA for the CDR3: TGTGCCAGCAGCTTAGATCGGTCAGGGTACGAGACCCAGTACTTC. This rearrangement joins TRBV11-2 to TRBJ2-5, with D tentatively TRBD1 (5 bases). V lost 0 bases and J lost 5, with 13 bases in between. This CDR3 region has 15 residues. The germline gives CDR1 SGHAT, CDR2 FQNNGV.